The next 18 T cell receptor beta chains were all read from a single sample in a study of T cells after yellow fever vaccination (dated by TCRdb to between 2018 and 2021). Libraries were built with 5' RACE. Sequencing took place on an Illumina NovaSeq 6000. In TCRdb, the public reads were trimmed at Q25 with fastp and aligned with MiXCR, with productive beta chains retained. Rows are combined by CDR3 protein, so each entry shows the most common genes and DNA. The table for this sample lists hundreds of thousands of distinct CDR3 sequences; under 20% of them were counted only once. The top ten clonotypes cover over 15% of the sample. The treatment or condition label of this sample denotes: live attenuated yellow fever vaccine strain. The sequencing here drew on PBMCs, taken before the yellow fever booster vaccination. The receptors here all came from a young man who received the YFV17D yellow fever vaccine.

This clonotype has a handful of counts. The rearrangement uses TRBV20-1 and TRBJ1-2; no reliable D call. Per the germline V gene, CDR1 is DFQATT and CDR2 is SNEGSKA (reference sequence). The CDR3 has 10 residues. CDR3 DNA: TGCAGCCACGAAATAGAGGGCTACACCTTC. Translating it yields CSHEIEGYTF.

This clonotype was observed a few times. The CDR3, as DNA: TGTGCCAGCAGGGATACAGGGTATGTTACTGAAGCTTTCTTT. This encodes CASRDTGYVTEAFF. The chain recombines TRBV5-8 with TRBJ1-1, with a weak D call TRBD1 (6 bases). V lost 5 bases, J lost 5 bases, and 16 bases lay in between. From germline, CDR1 is SGHTS and CDR2 YDEGEE. The CDR3 covers 14 residues.

The table lists this clonotype with a few counts. The chain employs TRBV11-2 and TRBJ2-3, with TRBD1 as a possible D gene (5 bases). In germline, CDR1 is SGHAT, CDR2 FQNNGV. The CDR3 covers 16 residues. V gave up 1 base and J gave up 1 base, with 12 bases separating them. CDR3: CASSLVLGPGTDTQYF. The DNA of the CDR3 is TGTGCCAGCAGCTTAGTACTGGGGCCCGGCACAGATACGCAGTATTTT.

There are a few counts of this clonotype. V gene TRBV10-3 combines with J gene TRBJ2-7; 12 bases are shared with TRBD2. J lost 5 bases, V lost 0 bases, and 8 bases had no gene match. The CDR3 has 17 amino acids. Germline V gene data show CDR1 as ENHRY and CDR2 as SYGVKD. CDR3 sequence: CAISESLASGGDDEQYF. The CDR3 region has the DNA TGTGCCATCAGTGAGTCATTGGCTAGCGGGGGGGACGACGAGCAGTACTTC.

The CDR3 nucleotides are TGTGCCAGCAGCAAAGGCGCAGGGCCAAGCTCCTACGAGCAGTACTTC. Residues: CASSKGAGPSSYEQYF. The gene calls are TRBV2 and TRBJ2-7, with D possibly matching TRBD1 (5 bases). The V end was cut by 6 bases, the J end by 0 bases, with 18 bases between. The CDR3 consists of 16 residues. Germline CDR1 reads SNHLY; CDR2 reads FYNNEI.

This clonotype has a handful of counts. The rearrangement links TRBV10-3 to TRBJ2-1; TRBD2 might be the D (6 bases). The CDR3 sequence is 12 residues long. In germline, CDR1 is ENHRY, CDR2 SYGVKD. With 6 bases removed from V and 6 bases from J, the gap between germline ends came to 9 bases. The CDR3 spells CAISGLLNEQFF. CDR3 nucleotides: TGTGCCATCAGCGGACTACTCAATGAGCAGTTCTTC.

The CDR3, as DNA: TGTGCCAGCAGCCAAGAGGGGACAGTAGCCAAAAACATTCAGTACTTC. It encodes CASSQEGTVAKNIQYF. This chain uses TRBV4-2 with TRBJ2-4, with TRBD1 identical over 7 bases. Losses at the gene ends were 0 bases for V and 0 bases for J; bases not matched to a gene: 2. CDR1 is LGHNA, CDR2 YNFKEQ, per germline. The CDR3 is 16 amino acids.

V is TRBV7-2 and J is TRBJ2-5, with TRBD1 as a possible D gene (7 bases). Per the germline V gene, CDR1 is SGHTA and CDR2 is FQGNSA. The CDR3 consists of 17 residues. V lost 1 base and J 0 bases, leaving 15 bases between the germline ends. In nucleotides, the CDR3 is TGTGCCAGCAGCTTAGAAGGGCCAGGGGGGTACCAAGAGACCCAGTACTTC. Protein product: CASSLEGPGGYQETQYF.

The chain links TRBV6-5 to TRBJ1-1, with D perhaps TRBD1 (6 bases). Looked up from germline, CDR1 is MNHEY and CDR2 is SVGAGI. V lost 6 bases to trimming and J lost 0 bases, with 11 bases between them. This CDR3 is 14 amino acids long. The CDR3 loop is CASSPDSLNTEAFF. DNA of the CDR3: TGTGCCAGCAGCCCGGACAGTCTGAACACTGAAGCTTTCTTT.

The chain employs TRBV10-1 and TRBJ2-5; D not certain. Deletions cut 3 bases from V and 2 bases from J, with 13 bases between. CDR1 and CDR2 (germline): WNHNN, SYGVQD (reference sequence). This CDR3 contains 15 residues. CDR3 in amino acids: CASSDMGTGQETQYF. The DNA for the CDR3 is TGCGCCAGCAGTGATATGGGAACCGGTCAAGAGACCCAGTACTTC.

J is TRBJ1-1 and V is TRBV24-1; tentatively, D is TRBD1 (5 bases). V shed 1 base and J shed 4 bases, with 9 bases lying between them. This CDR3 region has 14 residues. Germline V lookup: CDR1 KGHDR, CDR2 SFDVKD. The CDR3 sequence is CATSDFDRGTEAFF. CDR3 nucleotide sequence: TGTGCCACCAGTGATTTTGACAGAGGCACTGAAGCTTTCTTT.

This clonotype was counted only a few times. The rearrangement links TRBV7-3 to TRBJ1-3; D gene unclear. Germline V gives CDR1 SGHTA, CDR2 FQGTGA. V was cut by 1 base and J by 0 bases, with 7 bases left in between. This CDR3 has 15 residues. CDR3 amino acids: CASSLSPSSGNTIYF. As DNA, the CDR3 is TGTGCCAGCAGCTTAAGTCCGAGCTCTGGAAACACCATATATTTT.

The V call is TRBV12-3 or TRBV12-4, the J call TRBJ1-1, with D hard to call. CDR3 length equals 15 residues. Trimming pared 5 bases from V and 3 bases from J, leaving 16 bases between. The CDR3: CASSPLRETDTEAFF. DNA of the CDR3: TGTGCCAGCAGTCCTTTGAGGGAGACTGACACTGAAGCTTTCTTT.

This chain uses TRBV27 with TRBJ1-2; no firm D call. The ends were cut back, 1 base at V and 4 bases at J, with 10 bases in the middle. The CDR3 loop spans 14 amino acids. CDR1 and CDR2 (germline): MNHEY, SMNVEV (reference sequence). CDR3 sequence (DNA): TGTGCCAGCAGTTTATACGGAGCAAGCTATGGCTACACCTTC. It codes for CASSLYGASYGYTF.

The chain couples TRBV27 to TRBJ2-7; no reliable D call. This CDR3 contains 14 residues. V lost 6 bases to trimming and J lost 1 base, with 13 bases between them. Looked up from germline, CDR1 is MNHEY and CDR2 is SMNVEV (reference sequence). CDR3 DNA sequence: TGTGCCAGCAGATTAGGCGGCAAGTCCTACGAGCAGTACTTC. Translation gives CASRLGGKSYEQYF.

This clonotype turned up a few times. The V gene is TRBV7-2, the J gene TRBJ1-5, with 7 bases identical to TRBD1. Germline V gene data show CDR1 as SGHTA and CDR2 as FQGNSA. V lost 5 bases to trimming and J lost 0 bases; unmatched junction nucleotides: 4. CDR3 size: 15 residues. The CDR3 protein is CASSRQGVSNQPQHF. In nucleotides, the CDR3 is TGTGCCAGCAGCCGCCAGGGGGTTAGCAATCAGCCCCAGCATTTT.

This clonotype showed up just a few times. The genes are TRBV29-1 and TRBJ1-1; the D gene is possibly TRBD1 (5 bases). The V end lost 6 bases, the J end lost 5 bases, and 13 bases lay between the germline ends. Germline V lookup: CDR1 SQVTM, CDR2 ANQGSEA. CDR3 length: 12 amino acids. The CDR3 nucleotides are TGCAGCGTGACACCCGAGGGGACTGAAGCTTTCTTT. Translation gives CSVTPEGTEAFF.

The CDR3 DNA sequence: TGTGCCAGCTCACCGGACAGTCCGAGAATGGGAACCTACGAGCAGTACTTC. It is translated as CASSPDSPRMGTYEQYF. The chain employs TRBV18 and TRBJ2-7, with D possibly matching TRBD1 (6 bases). Germline-derived CDR1 and CDR2 are KGHSH and LQKENI. The CDR3 loop spans 17 amino acids. V lost 3 bases and J 2 bases, leaving 20 bases between the germline ends.